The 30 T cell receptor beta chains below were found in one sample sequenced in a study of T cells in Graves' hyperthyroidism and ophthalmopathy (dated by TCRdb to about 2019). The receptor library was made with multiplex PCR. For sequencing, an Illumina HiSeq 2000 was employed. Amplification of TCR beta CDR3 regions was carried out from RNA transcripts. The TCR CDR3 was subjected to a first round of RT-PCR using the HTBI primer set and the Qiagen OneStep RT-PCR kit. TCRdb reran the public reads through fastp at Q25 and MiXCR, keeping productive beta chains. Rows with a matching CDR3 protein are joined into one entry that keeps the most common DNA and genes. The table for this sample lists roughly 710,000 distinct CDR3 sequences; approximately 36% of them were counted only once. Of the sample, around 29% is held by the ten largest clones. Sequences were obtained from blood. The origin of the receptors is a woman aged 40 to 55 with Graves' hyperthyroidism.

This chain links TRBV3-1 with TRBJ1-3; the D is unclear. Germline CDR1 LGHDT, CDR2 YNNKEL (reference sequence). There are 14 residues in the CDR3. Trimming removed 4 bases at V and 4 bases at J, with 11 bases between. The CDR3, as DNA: TGTGCCAGCAGCCGAACCCGCGGGGGAAACACCATATATTTT. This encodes CASSRTRGGNTIYF.

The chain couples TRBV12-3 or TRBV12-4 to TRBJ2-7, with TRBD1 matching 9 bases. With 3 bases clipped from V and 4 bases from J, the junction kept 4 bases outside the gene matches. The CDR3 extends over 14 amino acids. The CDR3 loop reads CASSLTGGIYEQYF. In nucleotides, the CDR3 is TGTGCCAGCAGTTTGACAGGGGGAATTTACGAGCAGTACTTC.

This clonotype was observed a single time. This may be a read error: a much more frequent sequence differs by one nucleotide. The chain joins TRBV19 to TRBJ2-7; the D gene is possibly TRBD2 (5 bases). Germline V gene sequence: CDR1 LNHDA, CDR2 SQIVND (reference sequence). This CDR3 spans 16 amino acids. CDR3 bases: TGTGCCAGTAGTGCGGGTGAAGCCCCACGGAGGTACGAGCAGTGCTTC. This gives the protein CASSAGEAPRRYEQCF.

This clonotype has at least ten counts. The DNA of the CDR3 is TGCGCCAGCAGCCAAGAAGGGACGGGGGCGGGGGAGCAGTACTTC. Translation gives CASSQEGTGAGEQYF. The gene calls are TRBV4-3 and TRBJ2-7; either TRBD1 or TRBD2 may supply D (6 bases each). Per the germline V gene, CDR1 is LGHNA and CDR2 is YSLEER. CDR3 length: 15 residues. V was clipped by 0 bases and J by 7 bases, with 16 bases between them.

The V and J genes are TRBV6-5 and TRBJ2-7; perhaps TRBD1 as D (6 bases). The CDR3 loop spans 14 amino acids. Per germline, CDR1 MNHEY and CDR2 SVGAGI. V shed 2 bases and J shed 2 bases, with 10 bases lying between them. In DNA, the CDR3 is TGTGCCAGCAGTTACGCCCAGGGGACCTACGAGCAGTACTTC. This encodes CASSYAQGTYEQYF.

In DNA form, the CDR3 reads TGTGCCAGCAGTTTGGGGCACGGCAGATCCCGACAAGAGACCCAGTACTTC. Its translation is CASSLGHGRSRQETQYF. This rearrangement joins TRBV27 to TRBJ2-5; D might be TRBD1 (5 bases). V lost 3 bases, J lost 2 bases, and 19 bases lay in between. CDR3 length: 17 residues. The germline gives CDR1 MNHEY, CDR2 SMNVEV (reference sequence).

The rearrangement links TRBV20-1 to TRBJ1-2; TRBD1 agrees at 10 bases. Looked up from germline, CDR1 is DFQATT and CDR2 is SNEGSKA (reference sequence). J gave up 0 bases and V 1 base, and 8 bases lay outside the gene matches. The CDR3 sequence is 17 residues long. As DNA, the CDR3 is TGCAGTGCTAGAGGAGGGACAGGGGTCGATTCTAACTATGGCTACACCTTC. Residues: CSARGGTGVDSNYGYTF.

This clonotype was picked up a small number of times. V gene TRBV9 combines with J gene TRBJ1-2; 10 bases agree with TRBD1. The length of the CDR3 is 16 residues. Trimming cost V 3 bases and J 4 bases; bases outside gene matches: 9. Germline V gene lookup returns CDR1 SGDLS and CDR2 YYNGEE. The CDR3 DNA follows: TGTGCCAGCAGCGAACACCGGGACAGGGGTTCCTATGGCTACACCTTC. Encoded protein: CASSEHRDRGSYGYTF.

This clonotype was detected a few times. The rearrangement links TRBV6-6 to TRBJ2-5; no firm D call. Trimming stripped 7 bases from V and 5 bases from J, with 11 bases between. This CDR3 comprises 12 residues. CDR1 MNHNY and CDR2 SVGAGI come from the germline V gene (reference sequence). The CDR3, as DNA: TGTGCCAGCACCGGGTCTTGGGAGACCCAGTACTTC. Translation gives CASTGSWETQYF.

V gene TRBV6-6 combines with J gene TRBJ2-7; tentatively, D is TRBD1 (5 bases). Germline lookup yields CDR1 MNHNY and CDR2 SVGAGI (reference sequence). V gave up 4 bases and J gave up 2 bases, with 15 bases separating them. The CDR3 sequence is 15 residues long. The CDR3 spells CASSSPTAFPYEQYF. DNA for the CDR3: TGTGCCAGCAGTTCACCGACAGCGTTTCCCTACGAGCAGTACTTC.

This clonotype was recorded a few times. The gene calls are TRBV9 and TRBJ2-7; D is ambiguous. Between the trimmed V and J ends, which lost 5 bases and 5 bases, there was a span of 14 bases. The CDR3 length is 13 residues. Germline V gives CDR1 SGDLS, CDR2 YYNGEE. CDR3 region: CASSWGLLDEQYF. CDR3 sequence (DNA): TGTGCCAGCAGTTGGGGTCTGCTCGACGAGCAGTACTTC.

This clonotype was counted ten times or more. Here the CDR3 reads CASSLDSSNYGYTF. CDR3 nucleotide sequence: TGTGCCAGCAGTTTGGACAGCTCTAACTATGGCTACACCTTC. The rearrangement joins TRBV7-9 to TRBJ1-2; D may be TRBD1 (6 bases). Deletions cut 6 bases from V and 0 bases from J, with 11 bases between. Germline V gives CDR1 SEHNR, CDR2 FQNEAQ (reference sequence). The CDR3 sequence is 14 residues long.

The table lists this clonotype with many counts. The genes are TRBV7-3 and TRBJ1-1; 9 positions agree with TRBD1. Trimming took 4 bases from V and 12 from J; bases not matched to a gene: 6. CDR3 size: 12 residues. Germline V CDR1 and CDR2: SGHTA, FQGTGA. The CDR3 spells CASSSQGAPPFF. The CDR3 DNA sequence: TGTGCCAGCAGCTCACAGGGGGCGCCGCCTTTCTTT. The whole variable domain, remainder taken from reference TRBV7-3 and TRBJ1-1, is GAGVSQTPSNKVTEKGKYVELRCDPISGHTALYWYRQSLGQGPEFLIYFQGTGAADDSGLPNDRFFAVRPEGSVSTLKIQRTERGDSAVYLCASSSQGAPPFFGQGTRLTVV.

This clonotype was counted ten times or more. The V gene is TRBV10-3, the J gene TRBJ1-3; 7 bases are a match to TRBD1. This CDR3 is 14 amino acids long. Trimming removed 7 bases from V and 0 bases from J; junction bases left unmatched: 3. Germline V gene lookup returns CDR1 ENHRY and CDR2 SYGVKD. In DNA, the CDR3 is TGTGCCATCACCCGGGACAGCTCTGGAAACACCATATATTTT. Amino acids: CAITRDSSGNTIYF.

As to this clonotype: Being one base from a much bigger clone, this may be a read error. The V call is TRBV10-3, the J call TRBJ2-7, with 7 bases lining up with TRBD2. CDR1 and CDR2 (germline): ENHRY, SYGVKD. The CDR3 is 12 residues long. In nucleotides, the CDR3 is TGTTCCATCAGTGAGTCGGGAGGCGAGCAGTACTTC. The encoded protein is CSISESGGEQYF.

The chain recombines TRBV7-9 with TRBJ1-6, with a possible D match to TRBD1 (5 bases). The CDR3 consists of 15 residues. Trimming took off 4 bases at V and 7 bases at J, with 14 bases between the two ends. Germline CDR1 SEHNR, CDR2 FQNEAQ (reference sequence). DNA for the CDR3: TGTGCCAGCAGCTCCTCGGGACTAGTGAATTCACCCCTCCACTTT. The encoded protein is CASSSSGLVNSPLHF. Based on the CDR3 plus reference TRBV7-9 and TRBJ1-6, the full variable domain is DTGVSQNPRHKITKRGQNVTFRCDPISEHNRLYWYRQTLGQGPEFLTYFQNEAQLEKSRLLSDRFSAERPKGSFSTLEIQRTEQGDSAMYLCASSSSGLVNSPLHFGNGTRLTVT.

CDR3 amino acids: CATRKGSSVYEQFF. CDR3 bases: TGTGCCACCAGAAAAGGATCTAGCGTGTATGAGCAGTTCTTC. This chain connects TRBV24-1 to TRBJ2-1; maybe TRBD2 (6 bases). V was pared by 7 bases and J by 8 bases, with 17 bases between. This CDR3 is built from 14 residues. The germline V gene has CDR1 KGHDR and CDR2 SFDVKD.

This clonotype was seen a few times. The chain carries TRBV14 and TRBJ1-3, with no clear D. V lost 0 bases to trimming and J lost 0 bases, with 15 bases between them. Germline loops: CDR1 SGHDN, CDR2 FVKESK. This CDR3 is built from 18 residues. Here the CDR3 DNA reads TGTGCCAGCAGCCAAGAATTTCGGCCCCTGAGCTCTGGAAACACCATATATTTT. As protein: CASSQEFRPLSSGNTIYF.

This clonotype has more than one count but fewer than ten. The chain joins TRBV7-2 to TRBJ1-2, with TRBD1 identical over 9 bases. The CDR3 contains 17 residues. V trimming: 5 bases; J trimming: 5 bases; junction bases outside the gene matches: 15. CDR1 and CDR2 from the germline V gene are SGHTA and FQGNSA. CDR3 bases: TGTGCCAGCAGCCAATCCGGAACCCCGGGACAGGGTTATGGCTACACCTTC. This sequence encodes CASSQSGTPGQGYGYTF.

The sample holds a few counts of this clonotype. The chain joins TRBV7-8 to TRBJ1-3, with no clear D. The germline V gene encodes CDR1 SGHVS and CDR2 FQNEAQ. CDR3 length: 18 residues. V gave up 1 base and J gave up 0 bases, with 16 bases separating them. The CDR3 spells CASSLELGVDDSGNTIYF. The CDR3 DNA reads TGTGCCAGCAGCTTAGAATTGGGCGTCGACGACTCTGGAAACACCATATATTTT.

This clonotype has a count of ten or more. CDR3 sequence reads: CASSRRTYEQYF. In nucleotides, the CDR3 is TGTGCCAGCAGTAGGAGGACCTACGAGCAGTACTTC. V and J are TRBV14 and TRBJ2-7, with TRBD2 as a possible D gene (5 bases). The V end lost 6 bases, the J end lost 2 bases, and 8 bases lay between the germline ends. The germline CDR1 and CDR2 sequences are SGHDN and FVKESK. This CDR3 region has 12 residues.

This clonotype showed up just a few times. CDR3 bases: TGCGCCAGCAGCCAACTACTAACCGGGACAGTGAACACTGAAGCTTTCTTT. This translates into CASSQLLTGTVNTEAFF. The chain recombines TRBV4-3 with TRBJ1-1; 7 nucleotides line up with TRBD1. Per germline, CDR1 LGHNA and CDR2 YSLEER. Losses at the gene ends were 2 bases for V and 0 bases for J; bases not matched to a gene: 9. This CDR3 has 17 residues.

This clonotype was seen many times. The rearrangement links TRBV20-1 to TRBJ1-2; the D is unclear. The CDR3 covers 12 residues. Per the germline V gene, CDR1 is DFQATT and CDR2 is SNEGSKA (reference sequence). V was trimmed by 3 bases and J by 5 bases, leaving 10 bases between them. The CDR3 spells CSASPQRYGYTF. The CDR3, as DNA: TGCAGTGCTAGCCCACAGAGGTATGGCTACACCTTC.

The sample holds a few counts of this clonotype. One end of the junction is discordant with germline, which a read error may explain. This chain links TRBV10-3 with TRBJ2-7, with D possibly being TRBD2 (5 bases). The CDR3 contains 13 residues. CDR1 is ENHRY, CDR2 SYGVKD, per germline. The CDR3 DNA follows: TGTGCCAGCAGTTCCCCCTTAGCGAACGAGCAGTACTTC. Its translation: CASSSPLANEQYF.

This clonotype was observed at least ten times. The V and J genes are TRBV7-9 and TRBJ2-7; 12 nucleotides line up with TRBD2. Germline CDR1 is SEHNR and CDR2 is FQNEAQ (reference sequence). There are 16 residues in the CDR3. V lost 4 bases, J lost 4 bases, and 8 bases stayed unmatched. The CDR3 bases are TGTGCCAGCAGCTCCCGCCGGACTAGCGGGGAGTACGAGCAGTACTTC. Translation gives CASSSRRTSGEYEQYF.

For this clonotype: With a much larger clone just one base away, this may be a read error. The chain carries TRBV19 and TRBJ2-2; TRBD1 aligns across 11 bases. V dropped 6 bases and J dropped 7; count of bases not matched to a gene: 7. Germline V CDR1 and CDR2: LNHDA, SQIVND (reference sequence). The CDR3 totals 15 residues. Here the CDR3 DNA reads TGTGCCAGTAGGACGGGACAGGGGGGAGACGGGGAGCTGTTTTTT. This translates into CASRTGQGGDGELFF. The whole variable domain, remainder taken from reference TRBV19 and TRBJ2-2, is DGGITQSPKYLFRKEGQNVTLSCEQNLNHDAMYWYRQDPGQGLRLIYYSQIVNDFQKGDIAEGYSVSREKKESFPLTVTSAQKNPTAFYLCASRTGQGGDGELFFGEGSRLTVL.

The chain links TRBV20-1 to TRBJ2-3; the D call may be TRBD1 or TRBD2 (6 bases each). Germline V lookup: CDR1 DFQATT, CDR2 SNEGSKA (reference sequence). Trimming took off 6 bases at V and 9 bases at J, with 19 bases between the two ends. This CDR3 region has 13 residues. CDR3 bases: TGCAGTGCCGAAGGGGGGCCTCGTCTAACGCAGTATTTT. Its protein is CSAEGGPRLTQYF.

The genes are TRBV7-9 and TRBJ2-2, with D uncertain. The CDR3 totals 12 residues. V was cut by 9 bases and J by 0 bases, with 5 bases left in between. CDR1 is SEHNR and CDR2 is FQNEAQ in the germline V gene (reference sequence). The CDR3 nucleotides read TGTGCCAGTCAGACGAACACCGGGGAGCTGTTTTTT. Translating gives CASQTNTGELFF. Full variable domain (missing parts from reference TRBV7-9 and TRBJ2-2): DTGVSQNPRHKITKRGQNVTFRCDPISEHNRLYWYRQTLGQGPEFLTYFQNEAQLEKSRLLSDRFSAERPKGSFSTLEIQRTEQGDSAMYLCASQTNTGELFFGEGSRLTVL.

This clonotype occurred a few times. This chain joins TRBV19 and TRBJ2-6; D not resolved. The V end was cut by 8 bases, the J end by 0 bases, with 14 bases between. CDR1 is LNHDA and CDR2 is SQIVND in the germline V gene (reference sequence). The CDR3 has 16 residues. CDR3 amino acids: CASRLTGVSGANVLTF. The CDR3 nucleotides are TGTGCCAGTCGCCTGACGGGTGTCTCTGGGGCCAACGTCCTGACTTTC.

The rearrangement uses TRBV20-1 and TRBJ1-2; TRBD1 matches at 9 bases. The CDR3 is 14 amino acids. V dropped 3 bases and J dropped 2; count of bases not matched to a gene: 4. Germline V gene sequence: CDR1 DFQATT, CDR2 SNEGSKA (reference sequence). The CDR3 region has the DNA TGCAGTGCTAGGGCGGGACAGGGAAACTATGGCTACACCTTC. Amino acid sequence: CSARAGQGNYGYTF.